The 16 T cell receptor beta chains below come from one sample, sequenced in a study of CD8+CD57+ T cells in acquired aplastic anemia. TCR beta VDJ and CDR3 profiles were obtained from a genomic DNA template. MiXCR was run by TCRdb on the reads, yielding one entry per CDR3 protein. The sample consists of 200,000 to 250,000 distinct CDR3 sequences, approximately 50% of them appearing once. The authors sequenced patients whose flow cytometry had shown CD8+CD57+ cell expansion. The sequenced material came from sorted CD4+, CD8+, or CD8+CD57+ T cells (not recorded which) from PBMCs. Receptors originate from a human donor with aplastic anemia.

The rearrangement joins TRBV20-1 to TRBJ1-4; D is unresolved. This CDR3 comprises 12 residues. V lost 2 bases, J lost 8 bases, and 9 bases lay in between. The V gene's germline CDR1 is DFQATT and CDR2 SNEGSKA (reference sequence). The DNA of the CDR3 is TGCAGTGCTAGACACAGTAGCGAAAAACTGTTTTTT. It specifies CSARHSSEKLFF.

This clonotype was detected many times. The V and J genes are TRBV12-3 or TRBV12-4 and TRBJ2-7; weak D call: TRBD1 (6 bases). V was pared by 0 bases and J by 1 base, with 10 bases between. CDR3 length: 15 residues. CDR3 nucleotide sequence: TGTGCCAGCAGTTTAGCGCAGGACAGATCCTACGAGCAGTACTTC. It specifies CASSLAQDRSYEQYF.

Details on this clonotype: A much larger clone lies a single base off, so this may be a read error. The genes are TRBV2 and TRBJ1-5; TRBD1 matches 7 bases. The CDR3 totals 14 residues. From germline, CDR1 is SNHLY and CDR2 FYNNEI. This CDR3 reads CTSTLDRENQPQHF. CDR3 in DNA: TGTACCAGCACCTTAGACAGGGAGAATCAGCCCCAGCATTTT.

Regarding this clonotype: A clone one base away is much larger, so this may be a read error. V and J are TRBV6-5 and TRBJ1-1; D remains unclear. The germline V gene encodes CDR1 MNHEY and CDR2 SVGAGI. CDR3 size: 14 residues. CDR3 coding DNA: TGTGCCGGCAGTTACTCGCCTGTGAACACTGAAGCTTTCTTT. This encodes CAGSYSPVNTEAFF.

The rearrangement uses TRBV6-6 and TRBJ2-7; D gene unclear. The CDR3 sequence is 12 residues long. V was cut by 0 bases and J by 2 bases, with 2 bases left in between. The germline gives CDR1 MNHNY, CDR2 SVGAGI (reference sequence). The CDR3 nucleotides are TGTGCCAGCAGTTACTCCACCTACGAGCAGTACTTC. Translating gives CASSYSTYEQYF.

The chain combines TRBV12-3 or TRBV12-4 with TRBJ2-7; D perhaps matches TRBD1 (6 bases). V shed 5 bases and J shed 7 bases, with 18 bases lying between them. The CDR3 length is 14 residues. CDR3 residues: CASSPWTDLFEQYF. The CDR3 region has the DNA TGTGCCAGCAGTCCGTGGACAGATCTCTTTGAGCAGTACTTC.

The chain is built from TRBV11-2 and TRBJ1-1; 9 bases map to TRBD1. CDR1 SGHAT and CDR2 FQNNGV come from the germline V gene. This CDR3 has 15 residues. The V gene end was trimmed by 3 bases and the J gene end by 1 base; junction bases not matched to a gene: 3. This CDR3 reads CASSLHRGQNTEAFF. The CDR3 DNA follows: TGTGCCAGCAGCTTGCACAGGGGGCAGAACACTGAAGCTTTCTTT.

The CDR3 DNA reads as TGTGCCAGCAGCTTAGGTTGGGGGAGCGTCTCTGGGGCCAACGTCCTGACTTTC. This sequence encodes CASSLGWGSVSGANVLTF. This rearrangement joins TRBV25-1 to TRBJ2-6; the D call may be TRBD1 or TRBD2 (5 bases each). The V gene lost 6 bases and the J gene lost 0 bases, with 18 bases spanning the gap. CDR3 length: 18 residues. Germline V lookup: CDR1 MGHDK, CDR2 SYGVNS.

The table lists this clonotype with a few counts. The chain links TRBV30 to TRBJ2-7; 7 bases fit TRBD1. Germline lookup yields CDR1 GTSNPN and CDR2 SVGIG (reference sequence). V dropped 6 bases and J dropped 0; count of bases not matched to a gene: 8. CDR3 length equals 14 residues. DNA of the CDR3: TGTGCCTGCTTGGAGACAGGGAGCTCCTACGAGCAGTACTTC. It translates to CACLETGSSYEQYF.

This clonotype was seen many times. The chain carries TRBV27 and TRBJ2-3; D might be TRBD2 (5 bases). CDR1 and CDR2 from the germline V gene are MNHEY and SMNVEV (reference sequence). The CDR3 covers 12 residues. Trimming cost V 3 bases and J 10 bases, with 11 bases left between them. The CDR3 DNA reads as TGTGCCAGCAGTTTGGAAGGGAGAGCGCAGTATTTT. Amino acids: CASSLEGRAQYF.

Details on this clonotype: Possible read error: a much larger clone is one base away. The V gene is TRBV2, the J gene TRBJ2-7; the D gene could be TRBD1 or TRBD2 (5 bases each). The CDR3 covers 15 residues. Germline V gene sequence: CDR1 SNHLY, CDR2 FYNNEI. V was cut by 6 bases and J by 2 bases, with 17 bases left in between. CDR3 DNA sequence: TGTGCCAGCAGCCCCAGGGACGGAAGCCCCTACGAGCAGTACTTC. Translated, it gives CASSPRDGSPYEQYF. The full variable domain, rest sourced from reference TRBV2 and TRBJ2-7, is EPEVTQTPSHQVTQMGQEVILRCVPISNHLYFYWYRQILGQKVEFLVSFYNNEISEKSEIFDDQFSVERPDGSNFTLKIRSTKLEDSAMYFCASSPRDGSPYEQYFGPGTRLTVT.

Note on this clonotype: A much larger clone lies one base from this, so it may be a read error. A read error is likely, as this CDR3 ends without the conserved phenylalanine or tryptophan. The J gene is TRBJ1-1, the V gene TRBV19, with D tentatively TRBD1 (5 bases). Looked up from germline, CDR1 is LNHDA and CDR2 is SQIVND (reference sequence). CDR3 size: 15 residues. Trimming took 4 bases from V and 4 from J, leaving 16 bases between them. CDR3 protein: CASSTSRQIPTEAFL. The CDR3 DNA sequence: TGTGCCAGTAGTACCTCTAGACAGATCCCCACTGAAGCTTTCCTT.

This clonotype was observed a few times. The rearrangement uses TRBV7-3 and TRBJ1-5; no reliable D call. This CDR3 has 11 residues. V shed 4 bases and J shed 13 bases, with 11 bases lying between them. Germline CDR1 SGHTA, CDR2 FQGTGA. The CDR3 region has the DNA TGTGCCAGCAGCTCAACCTGGGTTCAGCATTTT. It translates to CASSSTWVQHF.

The V call is TRBV10-3, the J call TRBJ2-7; 12 bases are shared with TRBD1. CDR3 length: 18 amino acids. The germline CDR1 and CDR2 sequences are ENHRY and SYGVKD. The junction had 14 bases not matched to a gene; V was cut back by 4 bases and J by 4 bases. CDR3 amino acids: CAISALTRDRGREYEQYF. In nucleotides, the CDR3 is TGTGCCATCAGTGCTTTGACTCGGGACAGGGGGCGAGAGTACGAGCAGTACTTC.

Ten or more counts support this clonotype. V usage is TRBV25-1 and J usage is TRBJ2-7; D possibly corresponds to TRBD1 (6 bases). CDR1 and CDR2 (germline): MGHDK, SYGVNS. This CDR3 is 17 amino acids long. Between the trimmed V and J ends, which lost 4 bases and 3 bases, there was a span of 22 bases. The CDR3, as DNA: TGTGCCAGCAGTGTTGGGTCGGAGGACAGATTAAACTACGAGCAGTACTTC. Amino acid sequence: CASSVGSEDRLNYEQYF.

The chain employs TRBV24-1 and TRBJ2-3; the D gene is possibly TRBD1 (5 bases). CDR1 KGHDR and CDR2 SFDVKD come from the germline V gene. Trimming left V 7 bases short and J 2 bases short, with 18 bases between. This CDR3 spans 16 amino acids. The CDR3 protein is CATSVPRAGSTDTQYF. The CDR3 DNA reads as TGTGCCACCAGCGTCCCCAGGGCAGGTTCCACAGATACGCAGTATTTT.